Sequencing of this T cell receptor beta chain was carried out in a study of T cells in Graves' hyperthyroidism and ophthalmopathy. Between the trimmed V and J ends, which lost 4 bases and 4 bases, there was a span of 10 bases. The CDR3 consists of 14 residues. Using RNA transcripts as the source, TCR beta CDR3 regions were amplified. Primed by the HTBI set, a first-round RT-PCR was run on the TCR CDR3. TCRdb ran MiXCR on the multiplex PCR reads and lists one entry per CDR3 protein. The data show roughly 700,000 distinct CDR3 sequences, with approximately 15% seen just once and 10% to 13% held by the top ten.

The chain links TRBV12-3 or TRBV12-4 to TRBJ2-2; no definite D call. The sequence was collected from a woman under 30 with Graves' hyperthyroidism. Sequencing input: blood. The CDR3 loop reads CASSSYIFTGELFF. CDR3 bases: TGTGCCAGCAGTTCCTACATCTTCACCGGGGAGCTGTTTTTT.